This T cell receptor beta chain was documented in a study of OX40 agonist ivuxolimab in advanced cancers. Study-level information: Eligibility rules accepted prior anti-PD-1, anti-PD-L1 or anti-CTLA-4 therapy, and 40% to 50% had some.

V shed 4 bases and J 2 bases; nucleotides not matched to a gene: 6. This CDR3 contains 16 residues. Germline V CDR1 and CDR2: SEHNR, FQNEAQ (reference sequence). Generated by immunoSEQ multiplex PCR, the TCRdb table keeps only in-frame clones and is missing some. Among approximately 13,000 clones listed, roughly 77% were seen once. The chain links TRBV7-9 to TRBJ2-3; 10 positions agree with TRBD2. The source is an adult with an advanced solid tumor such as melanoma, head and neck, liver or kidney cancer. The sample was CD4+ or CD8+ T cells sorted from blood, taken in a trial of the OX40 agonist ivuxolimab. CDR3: CASSSRTSGATDTQYF. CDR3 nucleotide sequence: TGTGCCAGCAGCTCGAGGACTAGCGGAGCCACAGATACGCAGTATTTT.